This T cell receptor (beta chain) was documented in a study of CD8 T cells in ankylosing spondylitis. A few counts support this clonotype. Its antigen is unidentified. Whole-study findings and limits: Prior literature has documented some motif variants in synovial fluid and blood from reactive arthritis. Significantly higher representation of disease-linked clones was reported for matched ankylosing spondylitis synovial fluid.

TCRdb passed the 5' RACE reads through MiXCR, listing each CDR3 protein once. The sample holds 200,000 to 300,000 distinct CDR3 sequences, 8.6% seen once. The CDR3 is made up of 13 amino acids. Germline CDR1 DFQATT, CDR2 SNEGSKA (reference sequence). V shed 6 bases and J shed 5 bases, with 16 bases lying between them. This receptor was taken from a male donor with ankylosing spondylitis or in good health (not recorded which). The material sequenced was blood, either unsorted or a sorted T cell fraction (not recorded which). The chain joins TRBV20-1 to TRBJ2-5; TRBD1 might be the D (5 bases). The CDR3 nucleotides are TGCAGTGCCTCTGGGCAGGGCAGCGAGACCCAGTACTTC. Translation: CSASGQGSETQYF.